Listed here are 20 T cell receptor beta chains from one sample, sequenced in a study of blood T cells in healthy people across ages (dated by TCRdb to between 2014 and 2016). To prepare the library, 5' RACE was applied. Sequenced using an Illumina HiSeq 2500. A second roughly 7 to 11 cycle PCR used a sample-barcoded 5' primer and a J-beta primer mix. In-frame beta chains were kept once TCRdb had trimmed the public reads at Q25 with fastp and called clones with MiXCR. Records with the same CDR3 protein are collapsed into one entry carrying the most frequent genes and DNA. The table for this sample lists roughly 1,500,000 distinct CDR3 sequences; approximately 32% of them were counted only once. About 11% of the sample is held by the ten biggest clonotypes. Source material: blood. The receptors stem from a woman aged 25 to 39 in good health.

In this sample, this clonotype turned up a few times. V is TRBV12-3 or TRBV12-4 and J is TRBJ2-1, with no clear D. With 6 bases removed from V and 6 bases from J, the gap between germline ends came to 12 bases. The CDR3 sequence is 13 residues long. The DNA of the CDR3 is TGTGCCAGCAGCCCAGATGGACGCAATGAGCAGTTCTTC. Its translation is CASSPDGRNEQFF.

CDR3 bases: TGTGCCAGCAGTCATGGCAGGGGGATTAAGACCGGGGAGCTGTTTTTT. It specifies CASSHGRGIKTGELFF. The V and J genes are TRBV11-3 and TRBJ2-2, with TRBD1 identical over 7 bases. The CDR3 spans 16 residues. Trimming at V came to 6 bases and at J to 5 bases, leaving 12 bases not matched to a gene. The V gene's germline CDR1 is SGHNT and CDR2 YENEEA.

This clonotype was seen ten or more times. The chain combines TRBV29-1 with TRBJ2-7; D tentatively fits TRBD1 or TRBD2 (5 bases each). Trimming cost V 6 bases and J 2 bases, with 20 bases left between them. The germline CDR1 and CDR2 sequences are SQVTM and ANQGSEA. The CDR3 contains 15 residues. The DNA of the CDR3 is TGCAGCGTCTTCGATGGGTTGATGGGACCCTACGAGCAGTACTTC. Translated, it gives CSVFDGLMGPYEQYF.

This clonotype was seen only once. One base away lies a much larger clone, so this may be a sequencing read error. The chain links TRBV4-1 to TRBJ2-7, with a tentative D call TRBD2 (5 bases). V lost 6 bases and J lost 3, with 18 bases in between. Germline V gives CDR1 MGHRA, CDR2 YSYEKL. CDR3 length: 15 residues. CDR3 in amino acids: CASRHEEPSIYEQYF. The CDR3 DNA sequence: TGCGCCAGCAGACATGAGGAGCCTAGCATCTACGAGCAGTACTTC.

This clonotype has a handful of counts. The chain carries TRBV11-2 and TRBJ1-1; tentatively, D is TRBD1 (5 bases). The V end lost 1 base, the J end lost 7 bases, and 10 bases lay between the germline ends. The CDR3 sequence is 13 residues long. Germline V gene lookup returns CDR1 SGHAT and CDR2 FQNNGV. CDR3 protein: CASSLGQGYEAFF. CDR3 DNA: TGTGCCAGCAGCTTAGGGCAGGGCTATGAAGCTTTCTTT. The full variable domain, rest sourced from reference TRBV11-2 and TRBJ1-1, is EAGVAQSPRYKIIEKRQSVAFWCNPISGHATLYWYQQILGQGPKLLIQFQNNGVVDDSQLPKDRFSAERLKGVDSTLKIQPAKLEDSAVYLCASSLGQGYEAFFGQGTRLTVV.

This chain links TRBV27 with TRBJ2-3; D tentatively reads TRBD1 or TRBD2 (5 bases each). CDR3 length: 17 residues. V was cut by 3 bases and J by 1 base, with 17 bases left in between. The germline gives CDR1 MNHEY, CDR2 SMNVEV (reference sequence). This CDR3 reads CASSLGVSRGGTDTQYF. In DNA form, the CDR3 reads TGTGCCAGCAGTTTGGGGGTCTCACGGGGTGGCACAGATACGCAGTATTTT.

Only a few counts were recorded for this clonotype. V is TRBV29-1 and J is TRBJ1-1, with TRBD1 as a possible D gene (6 bases). The CDR3 totals 12 residues. Germline lookup yields CDR1 SQVTM and CDR2 ANQGSEA. The ends were cut back, 7 bases at V and 1 base at J, with 10 bases in the middle. The CDR3: CSARGANTEAFF. CDR3 in DNA: TGCAGCGCCAGGGGAGCGAACACTGAAGCTTTCTTT.

V and J are TRBV9 and TRBJ1-2; D is ambiguous. In germline, CDR1 is SGDLS, CDR2 YYNGEE. The ends were cut back, 0 bases at V and 4 bases at J, with 16 bases in the middle. CDR3 length: 16 amino acids. CDR3 in amino acids: CASSVASWVGSYGYTF. In DNA, the CDR3 is TGTGCCAGCAGCGTAGCATCGTGGGTGGGGAGCTATGGCTACACCTTC.

This clonotype has only a few counts. The chain joins TRBV29-1 to TRBJ1-2; 8 bases map to TRBD1. The germline V gene encodes CDR1 SQVTM and CDR2 ANQGSEA. The CDR3 is made up of 14 amino acids. Trimming removed 3 bases from V and 7 bases from J; junction bases left unmatched: 10. CDR3 sequence: CSVDLQGVGGGYTF. The DNA for the CDR3 is TGCAGCGTTGACCTACAGGGGGTCGGGGGTGGCTACACCTTC.

This clonotype turned up a few times. This chain connects TRBV12-3 or TRBV12-4 to TRBJ2-1; a possible D gene is TRBD2 (5 bases). The CDR3 totals 15 residues. V gave up 6 bases and J gave up 6 bases, with 18 bases separating them. The CDR3 DNA sequence: TGTGCCAGCAGGCGGAGGACCGTCCCCATCAATGAGCAGTTCTTC. Its translation is CASRRRTVPINEQFF.

This clonotype was observed at least ten times. The gene calls are TRBV4-1 and TRBJ2-3; D not resolved. This CDR3 is built from 12 residues. Germline assignment: CDR1 MGHRA and CDR2 YSYEKL. With 6 bases removed from V and 4 bases from J, the gap between germline ends came to 8 bases. CDR3: CASSHLSDTQYF. Written as DNA, the CDR3 is TGCGCCAGCAGTCACCTCTCAGATACGCAGTATTTT.

This clonotype was picked up a small number of times. The gene calls are TRBV7-3 and TRBJ2-3; TRBD2 agrees at 14 bases. Germline-derived CDR1 and CDR2 are SGHTA and FQGTGA. The J segment lost 0 bases and the V segment lost 4 bases, leaving 6 bases of the junction unmatched. This CDR3 has 18 residues. CDR3 DNA: TGTGCCAGCAGCTCGACTAGCGGGGGGGCAAAGAGCACAGATACGCAGTATTTT. Translating gives CASSSTSGGAKSTDTQYF.

V and J are TRBV5-1 and TRBJ2-5, with 9 bases fitting TRBD1. The V gene end was trimmed by 2 bases and the J gene end by 4 bases; junction bases not matched to a gene: 6. This CDR3 is built from 15 residues. Germline CDR1 and CDR2: SGHRS and YFSETQ. Here the CDR3 DNA reads TGCGCCAGCAGCTTAACAGGGGGCTCTAGAGAGACCCAGTACTTC. This translates into CASSLTGGSRETQYF.

A note on this clonotype: At one end, the junction sequence differs from germline, possibly due to a read error. CDR3: CASSPGMADTPYF. The CDR3 DNA sequence: TGTGCCAGCAGCCCCGGGATGGCAGATACGCCGTATTTT. The V gene is TRBV7-3, the J gene TRBJ2-3, with D possibly being TRBD2 (5 bases). Looked up from germline, CDR1 is SGHTA and CDR2 is FQGTGA. The CDR3 spans 13 residues. The variable domain in full, completed from reference TRBV7-3 and TRBJ2-3, reads GAGVSQTPSNKVTEKGKYVELRCDPISGHTALYWYRQSLGQGPEFLIYFQGTGAADDSGLPNDRFFAVRPEGSVSTLKIQRTERGDSAVYLCASSPGMADTPYFGPGTRLTVL.

A word on this clonotype: A much larger clone differs by one base, so this may be a read error. CDR3 DNA sequence: TGCACCAGCAGCGAAATCCTAAGAGGGCCTTACGAGCAGTACTTC. Encoded protein: CTSSEILRGPYEQYF. V is TRBV4-1 and J is TRBJ2-7, with D possibly matching TRBD2 (5 bases). CDR1 MGHRA and CDR2 YSYEKL come from the germline V gene. This CDR3 has 15 amino acids.

The chain uses TRBV24-1 and TRBJ2-3; tentatively, D is TRBD2 (5 bases). The CDR3 runs 12 residues. Germline CDR1 reads KGHDR; CDR2 reads SFDVKD. V lost 6 bases and J lost 6, with 9 bases in between. The CDR3, as DNA: TGTGCCACCAGTATCGGCGGGGATACGCAGTATTTT. Protein: CATSIGGDTQYF.

This clonotype showed up many times. J is TRBJ2-7 and V is TRBV7-8; no definite D call. Germline V gives CDR1 SGHVS, CDR2 FQNEAQ. CDR3 length: 15 amino acids. Trimming took 0 bases from V and 1 from J, leaving 10 bases between them. The CDR3 DNA reads as TGTGCCAGCAGCTTAGCGATAGGAATATCCTACGAGCAGTACTTC. Translation: CASSLAIGISYEQYF.

This clonotype occurred a few times. The rearrangement joins TRBV18 to TRBJ2-5; 8 bases map to TRBD1. The CDR3 is 14 amino acids. Germline CDR1 is KGHSH and CDR2 is LQKENI. The V gene end was trimmed by 6 bases and the J gene end by 0 bases; junction bases not matched to a gene: 3. The CDR3 loop is CASSRDRHQETQYF. DNA for the CDR3: TGTGCCAGCTCCCGGGACAGGCACCAAGAGACCCAGTACTTC.

The chain couples TRBV14 to TRBJ2-1, with 13 bases matching TRBD2. V was clipped by 0 bases and J by 9 bases; unmatched bases: 2. The CDR3 extends over 15 amino acids. Germline V CDR1 and CDR2: SGHDN, FVKESK. The CDR3 region is CASSQELAGGVEQFF. For the CDR3, the DNA is TGTGCCAGCAGCCAAGAACTAGCGGGAGGGGTTGAGCAGTTCTTC.

This clonotype has only a few counts. V and J are TRBV12-3 or TRBV12-4 and TRBJ1-1; the D gene is possibly TRBD1 (5 bases). The CDR3 consists of 13 residues. Trimming took 3 bases from V and 4 from J, leaving 9 bases between them. DNA for the CDR3: TGTGCCAGCAGTTTTGCAGGGCTCACTGAAGCTTTCTTT. Protein: CASSFAGLTEAFF.